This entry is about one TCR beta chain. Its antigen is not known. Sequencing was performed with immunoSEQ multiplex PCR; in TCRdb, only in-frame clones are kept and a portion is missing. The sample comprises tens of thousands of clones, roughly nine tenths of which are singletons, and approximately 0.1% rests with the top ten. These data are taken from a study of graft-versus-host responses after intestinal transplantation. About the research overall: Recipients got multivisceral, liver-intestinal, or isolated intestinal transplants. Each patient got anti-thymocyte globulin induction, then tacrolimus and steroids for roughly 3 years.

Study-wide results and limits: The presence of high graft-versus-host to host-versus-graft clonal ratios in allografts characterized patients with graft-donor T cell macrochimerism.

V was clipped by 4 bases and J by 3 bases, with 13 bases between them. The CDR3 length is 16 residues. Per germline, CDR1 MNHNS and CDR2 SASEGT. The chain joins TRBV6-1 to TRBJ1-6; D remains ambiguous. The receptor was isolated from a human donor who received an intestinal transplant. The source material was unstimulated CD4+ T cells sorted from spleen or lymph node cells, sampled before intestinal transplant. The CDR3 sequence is CASSGPTVYYNSPLHF. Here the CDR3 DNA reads TGTGCCAGCAGTGGGCCCACAGTGTACTATAATTCACCCCTCCACTTT.